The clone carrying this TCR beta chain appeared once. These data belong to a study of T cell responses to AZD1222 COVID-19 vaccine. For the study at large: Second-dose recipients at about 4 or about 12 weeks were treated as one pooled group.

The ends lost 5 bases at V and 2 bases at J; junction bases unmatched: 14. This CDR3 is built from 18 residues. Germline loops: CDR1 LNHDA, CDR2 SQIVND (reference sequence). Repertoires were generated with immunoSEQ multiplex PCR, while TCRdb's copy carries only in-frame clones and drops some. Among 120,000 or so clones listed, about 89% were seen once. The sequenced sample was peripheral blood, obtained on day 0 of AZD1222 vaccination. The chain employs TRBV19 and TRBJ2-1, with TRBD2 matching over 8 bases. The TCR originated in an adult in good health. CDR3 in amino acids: CASSLGLSGRVAYNEQFF. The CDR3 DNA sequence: TGTGCCAGTAGTCTTGGTTTGAGCGGGAGAGTGGCCTACAATGAGCAGTTCTTC.